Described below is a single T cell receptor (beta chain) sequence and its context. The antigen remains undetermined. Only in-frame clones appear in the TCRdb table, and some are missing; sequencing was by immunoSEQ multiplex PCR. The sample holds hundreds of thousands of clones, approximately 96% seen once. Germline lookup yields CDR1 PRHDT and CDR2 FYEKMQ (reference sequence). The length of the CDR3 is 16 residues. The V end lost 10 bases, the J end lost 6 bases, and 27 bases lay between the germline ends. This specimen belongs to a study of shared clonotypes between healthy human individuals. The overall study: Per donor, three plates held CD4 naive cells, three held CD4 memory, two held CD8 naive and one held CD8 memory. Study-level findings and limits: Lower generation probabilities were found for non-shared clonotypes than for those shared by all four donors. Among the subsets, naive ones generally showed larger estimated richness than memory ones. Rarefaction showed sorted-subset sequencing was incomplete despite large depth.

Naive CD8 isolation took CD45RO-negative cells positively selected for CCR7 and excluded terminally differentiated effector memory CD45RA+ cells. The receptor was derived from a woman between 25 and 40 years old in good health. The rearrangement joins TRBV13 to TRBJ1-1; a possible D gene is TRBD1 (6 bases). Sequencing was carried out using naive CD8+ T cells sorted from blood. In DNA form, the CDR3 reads TGTGCCACCAGACGAGAACAGGGAACAAGGAGGTCTGAAGCTTTCTTT. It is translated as CATRREQGTRRSEAFF.